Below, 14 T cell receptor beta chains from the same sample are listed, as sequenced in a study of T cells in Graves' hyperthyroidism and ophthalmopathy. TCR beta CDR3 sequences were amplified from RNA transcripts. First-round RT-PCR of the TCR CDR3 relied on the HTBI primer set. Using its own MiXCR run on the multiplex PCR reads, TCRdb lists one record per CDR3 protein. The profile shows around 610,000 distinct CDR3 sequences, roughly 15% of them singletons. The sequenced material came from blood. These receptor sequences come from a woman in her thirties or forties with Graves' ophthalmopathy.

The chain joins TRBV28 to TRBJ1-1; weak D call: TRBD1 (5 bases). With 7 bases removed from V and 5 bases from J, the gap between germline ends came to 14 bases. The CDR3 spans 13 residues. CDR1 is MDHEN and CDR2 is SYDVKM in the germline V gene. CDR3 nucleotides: TGTGCCAGCAACCAGGGTATGGATACTGAAGCTTTCTTT. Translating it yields CASNQGMDTEAFF.

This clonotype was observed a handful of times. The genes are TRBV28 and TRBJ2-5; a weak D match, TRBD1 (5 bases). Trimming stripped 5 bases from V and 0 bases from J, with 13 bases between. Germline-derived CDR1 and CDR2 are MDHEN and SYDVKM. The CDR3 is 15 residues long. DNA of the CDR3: TGTGCCAGCAGTCTACAGGTTTTGTACCAAGAGACCCAGTACTTC. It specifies CASSLQVLYQETQYF. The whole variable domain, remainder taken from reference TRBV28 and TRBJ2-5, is DVKVTQSSRYLVKRTGEKVFLECVQDMDHENMFWYRQDPGLGLRLIYFSYDVKMKEKGDIPEGYSVSREKKERFSLILESASTNQTSMYLCASSLQVLYQETQYFGPGTRLLVL.

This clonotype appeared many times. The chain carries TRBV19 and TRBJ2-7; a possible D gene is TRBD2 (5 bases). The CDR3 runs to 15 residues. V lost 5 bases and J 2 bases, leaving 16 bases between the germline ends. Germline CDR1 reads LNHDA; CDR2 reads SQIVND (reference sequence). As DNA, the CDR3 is TGTGCCAGTAGTGCAAACCCCAGCGGTCCCTACGAGCAGTACTTC. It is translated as CASSANPSGPYEQYF.

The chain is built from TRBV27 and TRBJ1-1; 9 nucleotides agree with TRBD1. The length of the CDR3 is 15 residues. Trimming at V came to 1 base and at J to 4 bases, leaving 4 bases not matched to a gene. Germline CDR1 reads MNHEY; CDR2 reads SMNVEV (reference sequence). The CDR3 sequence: CASSLWDRESTEAFF. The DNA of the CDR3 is TGTGCCAGCAGTTTATGGGACAGGGAGAGCACTGAAGCTTTCTTT.

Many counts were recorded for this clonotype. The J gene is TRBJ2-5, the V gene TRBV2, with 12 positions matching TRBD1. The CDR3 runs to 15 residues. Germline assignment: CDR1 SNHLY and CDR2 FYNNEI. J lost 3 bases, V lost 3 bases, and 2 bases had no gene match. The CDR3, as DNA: TGTGCCAGCAGTGACGGGACAGGGGGCGAAGAGACCCAGTACTTC. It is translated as CASSDGTGGEETQYF.

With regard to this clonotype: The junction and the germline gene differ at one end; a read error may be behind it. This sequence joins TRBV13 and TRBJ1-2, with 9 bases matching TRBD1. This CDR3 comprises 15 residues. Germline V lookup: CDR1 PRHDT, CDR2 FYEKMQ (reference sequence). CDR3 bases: TGTGCCAGCAGCCGCGGCGGGACAGGGCTCTATGTCTACACCTTC. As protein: CASSRGGTGLYVYTF.

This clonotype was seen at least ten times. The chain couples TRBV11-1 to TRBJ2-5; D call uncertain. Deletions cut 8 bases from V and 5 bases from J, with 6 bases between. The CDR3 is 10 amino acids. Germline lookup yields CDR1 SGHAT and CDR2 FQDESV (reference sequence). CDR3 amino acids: CASPLETQYF. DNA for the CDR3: TGTGCCAGCCCTCTGGAGACCCAGTACTTC.

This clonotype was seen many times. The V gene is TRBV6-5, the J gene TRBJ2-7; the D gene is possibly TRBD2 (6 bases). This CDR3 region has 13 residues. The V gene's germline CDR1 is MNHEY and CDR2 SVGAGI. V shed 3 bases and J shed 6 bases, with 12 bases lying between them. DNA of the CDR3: TGTGCCAGCAGTTATACCGGGGGATCCGAGCAGTACTTC. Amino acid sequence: CASSYTGGSEQYF.

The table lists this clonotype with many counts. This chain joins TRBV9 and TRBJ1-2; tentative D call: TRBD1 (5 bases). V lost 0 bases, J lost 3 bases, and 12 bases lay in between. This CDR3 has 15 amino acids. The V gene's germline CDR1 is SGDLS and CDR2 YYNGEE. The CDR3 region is CASSVGSGGDYGYTF. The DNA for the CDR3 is TGTGCCAGCAGCGTAGGGTCCGGGGGGGACTATGGCTACACCTTC.

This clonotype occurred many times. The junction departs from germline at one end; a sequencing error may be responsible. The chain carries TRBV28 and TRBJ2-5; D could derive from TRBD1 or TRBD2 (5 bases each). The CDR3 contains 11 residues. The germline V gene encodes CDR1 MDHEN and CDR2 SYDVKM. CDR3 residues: CASYSLGTQYF. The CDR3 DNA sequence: TGTGCCAGCTACTCTCTCGGGACCCAGTATTTC.

Here the CDR3 DNA reads TGTGCCAGCAGCTTAGCGCCGACAGGGGATACTGAAGCTTTCTTT. This sequence encodes CASSLAPTGDTEAFF. The rearrangement joins TRBV7-9 to TRBJ1-1, with TRBD1 matching 8 bases. There are 15 residues in the CDR3. CDR1 SEHNR and CDR2 FQNEAQ come from the germline V gene (reference sequence). Trimming at V came to 0 bases and at J to 5 bases, leaving 5 bases not matched to a gene.

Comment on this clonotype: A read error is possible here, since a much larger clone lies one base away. The CDR3 here is CTSSFLSDSYEQYF. CDR3 in DNA: TGTACCAGCAGTTTTTTGTCAGACTCCTACGAGCAGTACTTC. The V and J genes are TRBV28 and TRBJ2-7; no firm D call. The CDR3 is 14 residues long. Germline CDR1 and CDR2: MDHEN and SYDVKM.

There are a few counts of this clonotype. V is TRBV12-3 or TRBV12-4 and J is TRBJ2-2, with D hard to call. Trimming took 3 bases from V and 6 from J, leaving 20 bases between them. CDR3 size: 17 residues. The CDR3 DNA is TGTGCCAGCAGTTTTACCCTCTCCGCATTGAGAGCCGGGGAGCTGTTTTTT. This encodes CASSFTLSALRAGELFF.

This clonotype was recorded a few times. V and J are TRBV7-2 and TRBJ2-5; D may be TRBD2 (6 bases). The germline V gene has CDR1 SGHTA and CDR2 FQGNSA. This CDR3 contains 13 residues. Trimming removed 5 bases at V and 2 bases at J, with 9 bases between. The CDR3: CASSARGQETQYF. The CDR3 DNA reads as TGTGCCAGCAGCGCCCGGGGGCAAGAGACCCAGTACTTC.